One TCR beta chain is described in this entry. The target antigen is unknown. Per the original methods: Productive clonotypes were detectable down to 2.59 x 10-5 frequency. Data came from immunoSEQ multiplex PCR; TCRdb stores just in-frame clones and leaves some out. That table gives V, J and clone size, and the DNA gave D and trimming. Among about 31,000 clones listed, about three quarters were seen once. The record originates from a study of STAT5B mutations in CD4+ large granular lymphocyte leukemia. Study-level results: Main leukemic clonotypes were patient-specific, but roughly 25% appeared at low frequency elsewhere. Top patient clones used TRBV06 genes more often: 8/27 versus 2/35 in controls.

The CDR3 covers 15 residues. With 6 bases removed from V and 8 bases from J, the gap between germline ends came to 20 bases. Germline lookup yields CDR1 SNHLY and CDR2 FYNNEI. The sequence was collected from a human donor in good health. Sequenced input: CD4+ T cells from blood buffy coats. V usage is TRBV2 and J usage is TRBJ2-1; no definite D call. The CDR3, as DNA: TGTGCCAGCAGGACGACCTACGCCGGACGAGATGAGCAGTTCTTC. Encoded protein: CASRTTYAGRDEQFF. Supplemented by reference TRBV2 and TRBJ2-1, the full variable domain reads EPEVTQTPSHQVTQMGQEVILRCVPISNHLYFYWYRQILGQKVEFLVSFYNNEISEKSEIFDDQFSVERPDGSNFTLKIRSTKLEDSAMYFCASRTTYAGRDEQFFGPGTRLTVL.